This TCR beta chain was recovered during a study of blood T cell repertoires in COVID-19. On the study more broadly: T cells, B-cell-depleted T cells, or PBMCs supplied cDNA or gDNA.

Trimming removed 0 bases from V and 0 bases from J; junction bases left unmatched: 7. The CDR3 sequence is 18 residues long. Germline V gene lookup returns CDR1 SNHLY and CDR2 FYNNEI. Authors' methods: The authors estimated nucleated cell counts from reference gene primer amplification. The data were produced by immunoSEQ multiplex PCR, yet TCRdb's version contains in-frame clones alone and is incomplete. V and J calls and clone size are those listed in that table; D and trimming were worked out from the DNA. The sample includes 110,000 or so clones, approximately 84% of them seen just once. The receptor was derived from a man aged 40-55 years with acute or convalescent COVID-19. The source material was peripheral blood. The rearrangement joins TRBV2 to TRBJ2-3; TRBD2 matches at 9 bases. The CDR3 region is CASSEALLAGSSTDTQYF. The CDR3 DNA follows: TGTGCCAGCAGTGAAGCGCTTCTAGCGGGGTCCAGCACAGATACGCAGTATTTT.